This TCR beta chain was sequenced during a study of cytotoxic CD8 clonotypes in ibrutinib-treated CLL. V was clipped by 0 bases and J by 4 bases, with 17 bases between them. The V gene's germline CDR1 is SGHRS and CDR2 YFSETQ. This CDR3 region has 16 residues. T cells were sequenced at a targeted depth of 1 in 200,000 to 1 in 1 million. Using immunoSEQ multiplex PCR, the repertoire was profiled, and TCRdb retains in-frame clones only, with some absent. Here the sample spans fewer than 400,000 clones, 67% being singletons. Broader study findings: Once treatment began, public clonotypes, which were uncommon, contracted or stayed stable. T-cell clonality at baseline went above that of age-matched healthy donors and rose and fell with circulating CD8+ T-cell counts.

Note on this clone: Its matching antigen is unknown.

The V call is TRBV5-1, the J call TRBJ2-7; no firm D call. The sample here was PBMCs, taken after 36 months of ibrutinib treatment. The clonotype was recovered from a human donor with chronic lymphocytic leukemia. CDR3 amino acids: CASSLGIARNIYEQYF. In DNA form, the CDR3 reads TGCGCCAGCAGCTTGGGGATAGCTCGGAACATTTACGAGCAGTACTTC.